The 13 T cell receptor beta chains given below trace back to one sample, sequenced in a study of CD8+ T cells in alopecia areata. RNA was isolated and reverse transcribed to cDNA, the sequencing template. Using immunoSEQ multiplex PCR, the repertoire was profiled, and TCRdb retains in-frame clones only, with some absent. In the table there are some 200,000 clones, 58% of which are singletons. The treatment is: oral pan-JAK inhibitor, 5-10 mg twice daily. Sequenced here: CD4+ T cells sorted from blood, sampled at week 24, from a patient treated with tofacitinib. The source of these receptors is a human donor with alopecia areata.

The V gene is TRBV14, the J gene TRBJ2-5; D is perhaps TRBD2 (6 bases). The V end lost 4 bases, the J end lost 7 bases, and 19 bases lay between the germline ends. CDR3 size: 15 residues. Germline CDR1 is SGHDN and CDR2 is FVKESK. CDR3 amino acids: CASSLLTGRSGTQYF. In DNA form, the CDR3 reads TGTGCCAGCAGCCTCCTGACTGGGAGGTCGGGGACCCAGTACTTC.

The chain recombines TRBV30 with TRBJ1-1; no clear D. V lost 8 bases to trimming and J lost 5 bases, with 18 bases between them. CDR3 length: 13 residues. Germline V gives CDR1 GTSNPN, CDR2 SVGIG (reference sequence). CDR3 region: CATNRASRTEAFF. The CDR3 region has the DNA TGTGCCACCAATAGAGCTTCAAGGACTGAAGCTTTCTTT.

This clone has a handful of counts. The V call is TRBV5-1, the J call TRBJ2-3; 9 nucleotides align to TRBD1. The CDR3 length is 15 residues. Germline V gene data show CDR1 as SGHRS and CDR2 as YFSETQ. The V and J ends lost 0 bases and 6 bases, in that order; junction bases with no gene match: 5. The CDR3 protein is CASSLVDRGGDTQYF. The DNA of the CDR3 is TGCGCCAGCAGCTTGGTGGACAGGGGCGGCGATACGCAGTATTTT. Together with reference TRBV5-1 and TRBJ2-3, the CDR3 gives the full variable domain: KAGVTQTPRYLIKTRGQQVTLSCSPISGHRSVSWYQQTPGQGLQFLFEYFSETQRNKGNFPGRFSGRQFSNSRSEMNVSTLELGDSALYLCASSLVDRGGDTQYFGPGTRLTVL.

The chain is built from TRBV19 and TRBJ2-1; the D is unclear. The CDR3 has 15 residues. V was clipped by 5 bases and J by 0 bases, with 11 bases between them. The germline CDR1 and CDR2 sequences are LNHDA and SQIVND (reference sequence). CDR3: CASSGPGGSYNEQFF. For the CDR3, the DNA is TGTGCCAGTAGTGGGCCGGGCGGCTCCTACAATGAGCAGTTCTTC.

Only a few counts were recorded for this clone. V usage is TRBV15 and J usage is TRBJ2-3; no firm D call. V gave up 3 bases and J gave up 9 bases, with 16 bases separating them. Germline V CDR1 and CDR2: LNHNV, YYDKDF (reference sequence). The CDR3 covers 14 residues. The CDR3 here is CATSRPPGAGTQYF. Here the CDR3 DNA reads TGTGCCACCAGCAGGCCCCCCGGAGCAGGAACGCAGTATTTT.

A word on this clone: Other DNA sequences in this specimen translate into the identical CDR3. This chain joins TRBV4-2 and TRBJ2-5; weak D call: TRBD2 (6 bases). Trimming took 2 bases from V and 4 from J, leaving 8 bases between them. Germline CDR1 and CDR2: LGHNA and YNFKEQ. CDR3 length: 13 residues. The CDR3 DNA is TGTGCCAGCAGCCAATCCGGGGGAGAGACCCAGTACTTC. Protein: CASSQSGGETQYF.

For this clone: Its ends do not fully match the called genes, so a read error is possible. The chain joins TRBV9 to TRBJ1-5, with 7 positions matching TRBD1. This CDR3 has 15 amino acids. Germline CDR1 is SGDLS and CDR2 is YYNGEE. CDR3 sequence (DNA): TGTCCCAGCAGCGCAGCCGGGACAGGCAATCAGCCCCAGCATTTT. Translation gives CPSSAAGTGNQPQHF.

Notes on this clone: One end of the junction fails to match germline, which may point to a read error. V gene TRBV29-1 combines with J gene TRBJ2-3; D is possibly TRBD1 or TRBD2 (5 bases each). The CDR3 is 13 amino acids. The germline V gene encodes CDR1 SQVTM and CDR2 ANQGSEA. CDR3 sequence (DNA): TGCAGGGTTGGAGAGGGGAGCACAGATACGCAGTATTTT. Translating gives CRVGEGSTDTQYF.

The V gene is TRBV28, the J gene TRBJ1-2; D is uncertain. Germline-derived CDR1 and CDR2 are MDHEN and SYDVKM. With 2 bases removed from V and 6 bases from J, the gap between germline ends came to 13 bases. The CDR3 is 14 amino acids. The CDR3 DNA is TGTGCCAGCAGTTTACCGGCGTTGTCAGATGGCTACACCTTC. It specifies CASSLPALSDGYTF.

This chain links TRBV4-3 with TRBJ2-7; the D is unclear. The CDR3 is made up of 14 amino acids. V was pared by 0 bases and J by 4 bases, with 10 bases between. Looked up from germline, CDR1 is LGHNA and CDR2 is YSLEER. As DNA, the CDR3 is TGCGCCAGCAGCCAAGATCGTATAATTTACGAGCAGTACTTC. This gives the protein CASSQDRIIYEQYF.

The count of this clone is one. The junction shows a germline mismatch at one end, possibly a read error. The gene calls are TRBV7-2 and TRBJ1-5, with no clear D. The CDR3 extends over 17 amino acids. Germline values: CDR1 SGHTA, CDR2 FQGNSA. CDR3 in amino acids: CAGSLVAGQSSNQPQHF. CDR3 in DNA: TGTGCCGGCAGCTTAGTGGCAGGCCAATCTAGCAATCAGCCCCAGCATTTT. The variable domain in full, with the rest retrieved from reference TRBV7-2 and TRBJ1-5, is GAGVSQSPSNKVTEKGKDVELRCDPISGHTALYWYRQSLGQGLEFLIYFQGNSAPDKSGLPSDRFSAERTGGSVSTLTIQRTQQEDSAVYLCAGSLVAGQSSNQPQHFGDGTRLSIL.

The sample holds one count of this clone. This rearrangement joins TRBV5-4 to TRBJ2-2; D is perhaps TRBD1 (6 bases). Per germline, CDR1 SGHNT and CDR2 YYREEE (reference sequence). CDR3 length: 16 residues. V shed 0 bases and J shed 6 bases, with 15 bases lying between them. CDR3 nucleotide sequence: TGTGCCAGCAGCTTGGTAGGGACACTGATTCCCGGGGAGCTGTTTTTT. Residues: CASSLVGTLIPGELFF.

The CDR3 is CASSSPGGGGYEQYF. The CDR3 DNA reads as TGTGCCAGCAGCTCACCAGGGGGTGGGGGCTACGAGCAGTACTTC. The gene calls are TRBV5-4 and TRBJ2-7; the match to TRBD1 covers 7 bases. The CDR3 runs to 15 residues. Germline CDR1 is SGHNT and CDR2 is YYREEE (reference sequence). V lost 3 bases, J lost 3 bases, and 9 bases stayed unmatched.